This T cell receptor (beta chain) was retrieved from a study of vaccination effects on CD4 cells after COVID-19. On the study more broadly: Participants completed two doses of the BNT162b2 or mRNA-1273 vaccine. Samples from a couple of convalescent patients were given 16 days and one week before vaccination. Findings of the study overall: Both infection-induced and vaccine-induced clones contracted markedly at late post-vaccination timepoints.

Culture lasted about ten days before CD4+ T cell isolation. The individual was infected with SARS-CoV-2 between March and December 2020, as confirmed by PCR. Concerning this clone: The antigen is not known.

Germline assignment: CDR1 SQVTM and CDR2 ANQGSEA. V was pared by 5 bases and J by 10 bases, with 15 bases between. The CDR3 length is 12 residues. Using immunoSEQ multiplex PCR, the repertoire was profiled, and TCRdb retains in-frame clones only, with some absent. The sample lists roughly 64,000 clones; under 85% were seen once. This TCR came from a human donor who had a prior SARS-CoV-2 infection. V and J are TRBV29-1 and TRBJ2-1; no reliable D call. The sample here was CD4+ T cells from PBMCs cultured without peptide, taken before COVID-19 vaccination. The CDR3 nucleotides are TGCAGCGTTAGTTTTCCGGAATACGAGCAGTTCTTC. It translates to CSVSFPEYEQFF.